The rows below give T cell receptor beta chains drawn from one sample of a study of shared clonotypes between healthy human individuals. Only in-frame clones appear in the TCRdb table, and some are missing; sequencing was by immunoSEQ multiplex PCR. The sample holds 2 million to 2.5 million clones, 93% seen once. The sequencing sample was made of naive CD8+ T cells from PBMCs. These receptor sequences come from a man aged 18 to 29 in good health. Some clones in this sample may be carry-over from other donors' samples. The CDR3 runs from the conserved cysteine through the conserved F or W. The D gene is left open where the match is weak. Not every row has a clone size; where given, it reads once, few, many or a size class.

J	size	D	V	CDR3	DNA
TRBJ2-3	.	TRBD1	TRBV11-2	CASSLEPGGGFRPGNTQYF	TGTGCCAGCAGCTTAGAACCAGGGGGCGGATTCAGGCCGGGGAATACGCAGTATTTT
TRBJ2-7	.	TRBD1	TRBV29-1	CSVLGQGAYEQYF	TGCAGCGTTTTAGGACAGGGGGCTTACGAGCAGTACTTC
TRBJ2-4	.	.	TRBV13	CASSLGRGFKNIQYF	TGTGCCAGCAGCTTAGGGCGGGGTTTCAAAAACATTCAGTACTTC
TRBJ1-1	.	.	TRBV10-2	CASSETVMNTEAFF	TGCGCCAGCAGTGAAACAGTCATGAACACTGAAGCTTTCTTT
TRBJ2-7	.	.	TRBV19	CASSIGQGGEQYF	TGTGCCAGTAGTATAGGTCAGGGTGGCGAGCAGTACTTC
TRBJ2-1	.	TRBD2	TRBV7-2	CASSLDPTSDSYNEQFF	TGTGCCAGCAGCTTAGACCCCACTAGCGACTCCTACAATGAGCAGTTCTTC
TRBJ2-5	.	TRBD1	TRBV15	CATSSRTGGETQYF	TGTGCCACCAGCAGTCGAACAGGGGGAGAGACCCAGTACTTC
TRBJ2-1	once	.	TRBV5-1	CASSLTRYSSYNEQFF	TGCGCCAGCAGCTTGACTCGCTATAGCTCCTACAATGAGCAGTTCTTC
TRBJ2-7	.	TRBD1	TRBV27	CASSITGATPWEQYF	TGTGCCAGCAGTATAACAGGGGCGACTCCCTGGGAGCAGTACTTC
TRBJ1-5	.	.	TRBV27	CASSLAGAPNQPQHF	TGTGCCAGCAGTTTAGCAGGGGCTCCCAATCAGCCCCAGCATTTT
TRBJ2-1	.	.	TRBV7-9	CASSSRLASSYNEQFF	TGTGCCAGCAGCTCCCGGTTAGCGAGCTCCTACAATGAGCAGTTCTTC
TRBJ2-7	.	.	TRBV28	CASSFPTLYEQYF	TGTGCCAGCAGTTTTCCAACCCTCTACGAGCAGTACTTC
TRBJ2-7	.	.	TRBV7-9	CASSQHRYEQYF	TGTGCCAGCAGCCAACACCGTTACGAGCAGTACTTC
TRBJ1-1	.	.	TRBV7-9	CASSMGRATLLMNTEAFF	TGTGCCAGCAGTATGGGGAGGGCAACCCTCCTCATGAACACTGAAGCTTTCTTT
TRBJ1-5	.	TRBD1	TRBV5-5	CASSSWDRVSDSNQPQHF	TGTGCCAGCAGCTCCTGGGACAGGGTATCGGATAGCAATCAGCCCCAGCATTTT
TRBJ1-5	few	TRBD1	TRBV28	CASRTPGQAHNQPQHF	TGTGCCAGCAGGACCCCGGGACAGGCTCACAATCAGCCCCAGCATTTT
TRBJ1-5	.	.	TRBV5-6	CASSLSQNNQPQHF	TGTGCCAGCAGCTTGAGTCAGAACAATCAGCCCCAGCATTTT
TRBJ2-2	.	.	TRBV9	CASSVELVLALNTGELFF	TGTGCCAGCAGCGTAGAACTCGTGCTAGCCCTGAACACCGGGGAGCTGTTTTTT
TRBJ2-1	.	TRBD2	TRBV9	CASSPLLSGRVGNEQFF	TGTGCCAGCAGCCCACTCCTTAGCGGGAGAGTAGGCAATGAGCAGTTCTTC
TRBJ2-1	.	TRBD1	TRBV27	CASSLASGGSYNEQFF	TGTGCCAGCAGTTTAGCGTCAGGGGGCTCCTACAATGAGCAGTTCTTC
TRBJ2-7	.	.	TRBV4-2	CASSPKTDYEQYF	TGTGCCAGCAGCCCCAAGACTGACTACGAGCAGTACTTC
TRBJ2-7	.	TRBD1	TRBV7-9	CASSLVDRFGEQYF	TGTGCCAGCAGCTTAGTGGACAGGTTCGGCGAGCAGTACTTC
TRBJ2-7	.	TRBD2	TRBV11-1	CASSLAGGPGYEQYF	TGTGCCAGCAGCTTAGCGGGAGGGCCTGGCTACGAGCAGTACTTC
TRBJ1-1	.	.	TRBV29-1	CSVVPVTEKNTEAFF	TGCAGCGTGGTCCCCGTGACAGAAAAGAACACTGAAGCTTTCTTT
TRBJ2-5	.	.	TRBV7-9	CASNPGLRQETQYF	TGTGCCAGCAATCCTGGACTGAGACAAGAGACCCAGTACTTC
TRBJ2-7	.	.	TRBV27	CASSFSASYEQYF	TGTGCCAGCAGTTTTTCGGCATCCTACGAGCAGTACTTC
TRBJ2-1	.	TRBD2	TRBV4-3	CASSQEGIAGAIGAANNEQFF	TGCGCCAGCAGCCAAGAGGGGATAGCGGGTGCAATCGGTGCAGCAAACAATGAGCAGTTCTTC
TRBJ2-3	.	TRBD2	TRBV11-3	CASSFTLGTSEDTQYF	TGTGCCAGCAGCTTTACACTCGGGACTAGCGAAGATACGCAGTATTTT
TRBJ2-1	.	TRBD2	TRBV9	CASSVGGGLAGGGSSYNEQFF	TGTGCCAGCAGCGTAGGCGGGGGGCTAGCGGGAGGTGGGAGCTCCTACAATGAGCAGTTCTTC
TRBJ1-5	.	.	TRBV27	CASRTPGALDNQPQHF	TGTGCCAGCAGGACCCCTGGGGCGTTAGATAATCAGCCCCAGCATTTT
TRBJ2-2	.	.	TRBV7-6	CASRTMTGELFF	TGTGCCAGCAGAACTATGACCGGGGAGCTGTTTTTT
TRBJ2-3	.	.	TRBV11-2	CASSLVSARADTQYF	TGTGCCAGCAGCTTAGTTAGCGCACGGGCGGATACGCAGTATTTT
TRBJ1-3	.	.	TRBV28	CASSPYGFGNTIYF	TGTGCCAGCAGTCCCTATGGGTTCGGAAACACCATATATTTT
TRBJ1-3	.	TRBD1	TRBV5-1	CASSGGDRAFGNTIYF	TGCGCCAGCAGCGGCGGGGACAGGGCGTTTGGAAACACCATATATTTT
TRBJ2-5	.	TRBD1	TRBV7-3	CASSRTGGETQYF	TGTGCCAGCAGCCGGACAGGGGGCGAGACCCAGTACTTC
TRBJ2-2	.	.	TRBV2	CASSDAGRANTGELFF	TGTGCCAGCAGTGATGCGGGAAGGGCGAACACCGGGGAGCTGTTTTTT
TRBJ2-5	.	.	TRBV6-5	CASTPDGTPETQYF	TGTGCCAGCACCCCGGACGGGACGCCGGAGACCCAGTACTTC
TRBJ1-1	once	TRBD1	TRBV2	CASSEEAGGEGTTEAFF	TGTGCCAGCAGTGAAGAGGCAGGGGGAGAGGGTACCACTGAAGCTTTCTTT
TRBJ2-2	.	TRBD1	TRBV9	CASRAGTGVSRELFF	TGTGCCAGCAGAGCCGGGACAGGGGTTTCGAGGGAGCTGTTTTTT
TRBJ1-1	.	.	TRBV19	CASNTGGPTEAFF	TGTGCCAGTAATACGGGTGGGCCCACTGAAGCTTTCTTT
TRBJ1-1	.	.	TRBV9	CASSPGTFEAFF	TGTGCCAGCAGCCCCGGGACTTTCGAAGCTTTCTTT
TRBJ1-2	.	.	TRBV9	CASSVGGSTYGYTF	TGTGCCAGCAGCGTAGGCGGCAGTACCTATGGCTACACCTTC
TRBJ2-3	.	.	TRBV27	CASSLISAGGIADTQYF	TGTGCCAGCAGTTTAATATCAGCCGGCGGGATTGCAGATACGCAGTATTTT
TRBJ2-7	.	TRBD2	TRBV5-1	CASSPGLVPYEQYF	TGCGCCAGCAGCCCTGGACTAGTCCCCTACGAGCAGTACTTC
TRBJ1-1	.	.	TRBV27	CASSSGYVEGSNTEAFF	TGTGCCAGCAGTTCGGGGTATGTGGAGGGGTCGAACACTGAAGCTTTCTTT